The 2 T cell receptor beta chains presented below share a single source sample, sequenced in a study of T-cell reconstitution after alpha-beta-depleted transplantation in children. The library targeted TCRbeta and was prepared with unique molecular identifiers. TCRdb redid the calling of the PCR reads with MiXCR, one entry per CDR3 protein. The sample contains 45,000 or so distinct CDR3 sequences, under 60% of which appear only once. The specimen comprised peripheral blood, sampled before TCRalphabeta/CD19-depleted stem cell transplant. The receptors come from a boy younger than two with SCID, due to receive a stem cell transplant.

The gene calls are TRBV12-3 or TRBV12-4 and TRBJ2-3, with no clear D. The CDR3 loop spans 15 amino acids. V lost 6 bases and J 1 base, leaving 14 bases between the germline ends. The CDR3 bases are TGTGCCAGCAGGAGTCGTGGGGAACGCACAGATACGCAGTATTTT. Encoded protein: CASRSRGERTDTQYF.

The rearrangement joins TRBV4-2 to TRBJ2-6, with a weak D call TRBD1 (6 bases). V gave up 4 bases and J gave up 2 bases, with 9 bases separating them. Germline assignment: CDR1 LGHNA and CDR2 YNFKEQ. The CDR3 covers 15 residues. CDR3 coding DNA: TGTGCCAGCAGCCCGAGGGGGACTGGGGCCAACGTCCTGACTTTC. It encodes CASSPRGTGANVLTF.